Below are 8 T cell receptor beta chains sequenced from a single sample in a study of CD8 T cells in Susac syndrome. Random hexamers primed reverse transcription of about 0.45 to 1 ug RNA. Each CDR3 protein gets one entry after TCRdb re-called the immunoSEQ multiplex PCR reads with MiXCR. The data contain approximately 110,000 distinct CDR3 sequences, around 94% of them seen just once; the ten biggest clones take up roughly 0.091%. Sequencing was performed on CD4+ T cells from PBMCs. These receptor sequences come from a human donor in good health.

This sequence joins TRBV2 and TRBJ2-7, with a tentative D call TRBD1 (5 bases). The ends were cut back, 5 bases at V and 3 bases at J, with 8 bases in the middle. CDR1 SNHLY and CDR2 FYNNEI come from the germline V gene. This CDR3 comprises 12 residues. The CDR3 region is CASSSDIYEQYF. In DNA, the CDR3 is TGTGCCAGCAGTTCGGACATCTACGAGCAGTACTTC.

The rearrangement uses TRBV7-2 and TRBJ1-1; D gene unclear. Deletions cut 5 bases from V and 1 base from J, with 14 bases between. The CDR3 covers 15 residues. CDR1 and CDR2 (germline): SGHTA, FQGNSA. The DNA of the CDR3 is TGTGCCAGCAGCCCAATTCGGGTAGAGAACACTGAAGCTTTCTTT. Encoded protein: CASSPIRVENTEAFF.

This chain links TRBV11-2 with TRBJ2-7, with 10 bases fitting TRBD2. This CDR3 contains 16 residues. The junction had 8 bases not matched to a gene; V was cut back by 2 bases and J by 4 bases. CDR1 is SGHAT, CDR2 FQNNGV, per germline. The CDR3 reads CASSLSWLAGAYEQYF. The DNA of the CDR3 is TGTGCCAGCAGCTTATCTTGGCTAGCGGGAGCTTACGAGCAGTACTTC.

Only one count was recorded for this clonotype. The V call is TRBV4-1, the J call TRBJ2-7; D might be TRBD2 (6 bases). The CDR3 is made up of 15 amino acids. With 10 bases removed from V and 0 bases from J, the gap between germline ends came to 19 bases. Germline V CDR1 and CDR2: MGHRA, YSYEKL. The DNA for the CDR3 is TGCGCCACTGAGAGAACGGGAGTCGGCTCCTACGAGCAGTACTTC. Translated, it gives CATERTGVGSYEQYF.

The chain carries TRBV6-6 and TRBJ2-5; 10 bases fit TRBD2. Germline V gene sequence: CDR1 MNHNY, CDR2 SVGAGI (reference sequence). The V gene end was trimmed by 4 bases and the J gene end by 4 bases; junction bases not matched to a gene: 3. This CDR3 region has 14 residues. DNA of the CDR3: TGTGCCAGCAGTTTTACTAGCGGGACAGAGACCCAGTACTTC. It encodes CASSFTSGTETQYF.

V usage is TRBV25-1 and J usage is TRBJ2-4, with D tentatively TRBD1 or TRBD2 (6 bases each). V was shortened by 4 bases and J by 0 bases, with 13 bases between the two germline ends. The CDR3 sequence is 16 residues long. CDR1 and CDR2 from the germline V gene are MGHDK and SYGVNS. In DNA form, the CDR3 reads TGTGCCAGCAGTGCCCGGGGGCCCCTAGCCAAAAACATTCAGTACTTC. It codes for CASSARGPLAKNIQYF.

This sequence joins TRBV5-6 and TRBJ1-2, with a tentative D call TRBD1 (6 bases). CDR1 and CDR2 from the germline V gene are SGHDT and YYEEEE. The CDR3 has 12 amino acids. Trimming cost V 4 bases and J 10 bases, with 14 bases left between them. CDR3 sequence: CASSLWTAYYTF. The CDR3 nucleotides read TGTGCCAGCAGCCTGTGGACAGCCTACTACACCTTC.

The J gene is TRBJ2-1, the V gene TRBV20-1; 8 bases map to TRBD2. This CDR3 spans 16 amino acids. V shed 0 bases and J 2 bases; nucleotides not matched to a gene: 6. Germline CDR1 is DFQATT and CDR2 is SNEGSKA (reference sequence). For the CDR3, the DNA is TGCAGTGCTAGAGATCCTAGGACTAGCCCCTACAATGAGCAGTTCTTC. It specifies CSARDPRTSPYNEQFF.